Each of the 27 T cell receptor beta chains below was sequenced from the same sample in a study of blood T cells in healthy people across ages. Sample-barcoded 5' priming and a J-beta primer mix drove a second PCR of 7 to 11 cycles. TCRdb re-derived calls from the 5' RACE reads in MiXCR, one entry per CDR3 protein. The sample records about 1.5 million distinct CDR3 sequences, roughly 43% being singletons. Sequencing was performed on blood. These receptor sequences come from a woman aged 18-35 years in good health.

V and J are TRBV27 and TRBJ2-3; D gene ambiguous. This CDR3 contains 15 residues. CDR1 and CDR2 from the germline V gene are MNHEY and SMNVEV (reference sequence). Trimming took 8 bases from V and 6 from J, leaving 21 bases between them. The CDR3, as DNA: TGTGCCAGCGAGTATAGCAGTTTCACTGCGGATACGCAGTATTTT. Translating it yields CASEYSSFTADTQYF.

The rearrangement uses TRBV29-1 and TRBJ2-7; 7 nucleotides agree with TRBD1. The CDR3 spans 14 residues. The ends lost 1 base at V and 7 bases at J; junction bases unmatched: 10. The germline V gene encodes CDR1 SQVTM and CDR2 ANQGSEA. CDR3 in amino acids: CSVEGQGIMYEQYF. In nucleotides, the CDR3 is TGCAGCGTTGAAGGACAGGGAATTATGTATGAGCAGTACTTC.

The sample holds a few counts of this clonotype. The chain couples TRBV12-3 or TRBV12-4 to TRBJ1-1, with 9 bases lining up with TRBD1. Unmatched junction bases numbered 7, after V lost 7 bases and J lost 4 bases. The CDR3 contains 14 residues. CDR3 nucleotide sequence: TGTGCCAGCACCCCAGGGACAGGGTTCACTGAAGCTTTCTTT. Translating gives CASTPGTGFTEAFF.

The chain recombines TRBV5-1 with TRBJ2-4; 13 nucleotides align to TRBD2. The junction had 7 bases not matched to a gene; V was cut back by 4 bases and J by 6 bases. This CDR3 is 16 amino acids long. Germline values: CDR1 SGHRS, CDR2 YFSETQ. This CDR3 reads CASSRTSGGNPNIQYF. CDR3 bases: TGCGCCAGCAGCCGGACTAGCGGGGGCAATCCAAACATTCAGTACTTC. The complete variable domain, with remaining parts taken from reference TRBV5-1 and TRBJ2-4, reads KAGVTQTPRYLIKTRGQQVTLSCSPISGHRSVSWYQQTPGQGLQFLFEYFSETQRNKGNFPGRFSGRQFSNSRSEMNVSTLELGDSALYLCASSRTSGGNPNIQYFGAGTRLSVL.

This chain joins TRBV4-3 and TRBJ2-5, with D possibly called TRBD1 or TRBD2 (5 bases each). Germline CDR1 is LGHNA and CDR2 is YSLEER. This CDR3 has 12 amino acids. Trimming removed 0 bases from V and 13 bases from J, with 12 bases in between. The chain's CDR3 is CASSQDRGPPYF. CDR3 nucleotide sequence: TGCGCCAGCAGCCAAGATCGGGGCCCTCCGTACTTC.

This chain uses TRBV6-5 with TRBJ1-1; D is possibly TRBD1 (5 bases). There are 14 residues in the CDR3. Germline V gene lookup returns CDR1 MNHEY and CDR2 SVGAGI. The V and J ends lost 4 bases and 3 bases respectively, with 12 bases between them. The CDR3 DNA reads TGTGCCAGCAGTTCCAGCCCGGGGGACACTGAAGCTTTCTTT. Its protein product is CASSSSPGDTEAFF.

CDR3 DNA: TGCGCCAGCAGCTTGACGACAGCGTACACTGAAGCTTTCTTT. Translated, it gives CASSLTTAYTEAFF. This chain links TRBV5-1 with TRBJ1-1; D possibly corresponds to TRBD1 (5 bases). The ends were cut back, 1 base at V and 3 bases at J, with 10 bases in the middle. The germline CDR1 and CDR2 sequences are SGHRS and YFSETQ. The CDR3 sequence is 14 residues long. The variable domain in full, completed from reference TRBV5-1 and TRBJ1-1, reads KAGVTQTPRYLIKTRGQQVTLSCSPISGHRSVSWYQQTPGQGLQFLFEYFSETQRNKGNFPGRFSGRQFSNSRSEMNVSTLELGDSALYLCASSLTTAYTEAFFGQGTRLTVV.

In its sample, this clonotype was seen a few times. The rearrangement uses TRBV27 and TRBJ2-1, with TRBD1 matching 12 bases. The CDR3 consists of 16 residues. Germline CDR1 is MNHEY and CDR2 is SMNVEV (reference sequence). After removal of 1 base from V and 10 bases from J, the junction contained 8 bases not matched to a gene. The chain's CDR3 is CASSLFPAGTGGEQFF. In DNA, the CDR3 is TGTGCCAGCAGTTTATTCCCCGCCGGGACAGGGGGCGAGCAGTTCTTC.

The rearrangement links TRBV12-3 or TRBV12-4 to TRBJ1-5; D not certain. The CDR3 is made up of 13 amino acids. The V end lost 7 bases, the J end lost 4 bases, and 11 bases lay between the germline ends. CDR3 residues: CASTFSVNQPQHF. The CDR3 region has the DNA TGTGCCAGCACCTTCTCGGTTAATCAGCCCCAGCATTTT.

The chain has TRBV24-1 and TRBJ1-5, with 9 bases that match TRBD1. Germline CDR1 reads KGHDR; CDR2 reads SFDVKD. V lost 4 bases, J lost 2 bases, and 8 bases stayed unmatched. This CDR3 has 17 residues. CDR3 loop: CATSDNGTGYGNQPQHF. In DNA form, the CDR3 reads TGTGCCACCAGTGACAACGGGACAGGGTATGGCAATCAGCCCCAGCATTTT.

The chain joins TRBV20-1 to TRBJ2-7; TRBD2 agrees at 10 bases. Germline CDR1 DFQATT, CDR2 SNEGSKA (reference sequence). The CDR3 is made up of 13 amino acids. Germline trimming cut 3 bases from V and 5 bases from J; bases unmatched to any gene: 4. CDR3 nucleotide sequence: TGCAGTGCTAGGGGACTAGCGTTCGACGAGCAGTACTTC. Translating it yields CSARGLAFDEQYF.

This clonotype was counted a single time. One end of the junction does not line up with germline, which may come from a read error. This chain joins TRBV7-8 and TRBJ2-1, with 14 bases identical to TRBD2. Germline V gene sequence: CDR1 SGHVS, CDR2 FQNEAQ. CDR3 length: 18 residues. The CDR3 sequence is CACSLRGLAGGRNNEQFF. The CDR3 DNA follows: TGTGCCTGCAGCTTACGAGGACTAGCGGGAGGCAGGAACAATGAGCAGTTCTTC.

V gene TRBV6-1 combines with J gene TRBJ1-2; D is possibly TRBD1 (5 bases). The CDR3 covers 16 residues. V was shortened by 8 bases and J by 4 bases, with 23 bases between the two germline ends. Germline V lookup: CDR1 MNHNS, CDR2 SASEGT. The CDR3: CASSPLGEGWFYGYTF. The CDR3 DNA reads TGTGCCAGCTCCCCTCTAGGGGAGGGGTGGTTCTATGGCTACACCTTC.

A remark on this clonotype: A junction end diverges from the germline sequence, so it may reflect a read error. This CDR3 is CAGSQVTDNYGYTF. As DNA, the CDR3 is TGTGCCGGCAGCCAAGTAACAGATAACTATGGCTACACCTTC. The chain is built from TRBV3-1 and TRBJ1-2; D is uncertain. This CDR3 has 14 amino acids. CDR1 and CDR2 from the germline V gene are LGHDT and YNNKEL (reference sequence).

This clonotype was detected many times. The V gene is TRBV4-2, the J gene TRBJ2-3, with TRBD1 matching over 11 bases. Trimming at V came to 0 bases and at J to 4 bases, leaving 3 bases not matched to a gene. The CDR3 totals 16 residues. Per germline, CDR1 LGHNA and CDR2 YNFKEQ. CDR3 loop: CASSQDWGQGADTQYF. Written as DNA, the CDR3 is TGTGCCAGCAGCCAAGATTGGGGACAGGGGGCAGATACGCAGTATTTT.

This clonotype was counted only a few times. The chain carries TRBV28 and TRBJ1-5; D is uncertain. This CDR3 is built from 14 residues. Germline assignment: CDR1 MDHEN and CDR2 SYDVKM. Trimming removed 1 base at V and 2 bases at J, with 6 bases between. In DNA form, the CDR3 reads TGTGCCAGCAGTTTATTGAGGGGCAATCAGCCCCAGCATTTT. Translating gives CASSLLRGNQPQHF.

This clonotype has just a few counts. The gene calls are TRBV6-6 and TRBJ1-5; 8 bases match TRBD1. The CDR3 has 16 amino acids. J was trimmed by 0 bases and V by 2 bases; bases with no gene match: 3. Per the germline V gene, CDR1 is MNHNY and CDR2 is SVGAGI (reference sequence). CDR3 region: CASSYLGTGSNQPQHF. In nucleotides, the CDR3 is TGTGCCAGCAGTTACCTCGGGACAGGTAGCAATCAGCCCCAGCATTTT.

V gene TRBV7-9 combines with J gene TRBJ2-5; D unclear. V was pared by 5 bases and J by 2 bases, with 9 bases between. Germline V gene lookup returns CDR1 SEHNR and CDR2 FQNEAQ (reference sequence). This CDR3 spans 13 amino acids. DNA for the CDR3: TGTGCCAGCAGCCAGTTGGCGCAAGAGACCCAGTACTTC. Amino acid sequence: CASSQLAQETQYF. The full variable domain, completed using reference TRBV7-9 and TRBJ2-5, is DTGVSQNPRHKITKRGQNVTFRCDPISEHNRLYWYRQTLGQGPEFLTYFQNEAQLEKSRLLSDRFSAERPKGSFSTLEIQRTEQGDSAMYLCASSQLAQETQYFGPGTRLLVL.

The chain links TRBV6-2 or TRBV6-3 to TRBJ2-1; D uncertain. Trimming shortened V by 4 bases and J by 2 bases, and 15 bases separated the two germline ends. Germline values: CDR1 MNHEY, CDR2 SVGEGT. The CDR3 totals 16 residues. The CDR3 coding sequence is TGTGCCAGCAGTTCCAGGCGTACTTTACCCTACAATGAGCAGTTCTTC. Amino acid sequence: CASSSRRTLPYNEQFF.

This clonotype was observed many times. The V call is TRBV6-6, the J call TRBJ2-7; 9 bases agree with TRBD1. Germline-derived CDR1 and CDR2 are MNHNY and SVGAGI (reference sequence). V lost 6 bases, J lost 5 bases, and 8 bases stayed unmatched. There are 14 residues in the CDR3. The CDR3 sequence: CASRTGGAFDEQYF. CDR3 in DNA: TGTGCCAGCAGAACAGGGGGCGCGTTCGACGAGCAGTACTTC.

V usage is TRBV20-1 and J usage is TRBJ2-7; D perhaps matches TRBD2 (6 bases). There are 14 residues in the CDR3. Germline assignment: CDR1 DFQATT and CDR2 SNEGSKA (reference sequence). Trimming left V 2 bases short and J 7 bases short, with 18 bases between. As DNA, the CDR3 is TGCAGTGCTAGATGGGACTCCACGCAGTTAGAGCAGTACTTC. The encoded protein is CSARWDSTQLEQYF.

V is TRBV7-3 and J is TRBJ2-1; 8 nucleotides align to TRBD2. The junction had 5 bases not matched to a gene; V was cut back by 3 bases and J by 4 bases. This CDR3 contains 15 residues. Germline lookup yields CDR1 SGHTA and CDR2 FQGTGA. CDR3 protein: CASSFILAGYNEQFF. The CDR3 bases are TGTGCCAGCAGCTTTATTTTAGCGGGATACAATGAGCAGTTCTTC. Full variable domain (rest looked up from reference TRBV7-3 and TRBJ2-1): GAGVSQTPSNKVTEKGKYVELRCDPISGHTALYWYRQSLGQGPEFLIYFQGTGAADDSGLPNDRFFAVRPEGSVSTLKIQRTERGDSAVYLCASSFILAGYNEQFFGPGTRLTVL.

Concerning this clonotype itself: This may come from a read error, since a much larger clone is one base off. V is TRBV27 and J is TRBJ2-5, with TRBD1 as a possible D gene (5 bases). V shed 3 bases and J shed 9 bases, with 17 bases lying between them. There are 14 residues in the CDR3. Germline CDR1 is MNHEY and CDR2 is SMNVEV (reference sequence). The CDR3 spells CASSFRAPFGAQYF. The CDR3 bases are TGTGCCAGCAGTTTCAGGGCCCCGTTTGGGGCCCAGTACTTC.

This clonotype turned up a few times. The chain links TRBV2 to TRBJ2-1; maybe TRBD1 (6 bases). The CDR3 loop spans 15 amino acids. The V end was cut by 1 base, the J end by 8 bases, with 15 bases between. CDR1 and CDR2 from the germline V gene are SNHLY and FYNNEI. The CDR3 DNA sequence: TGTGCCAGCAGTGAAGAAGGTCAGGGGTTTGATGAGCAGTTCTTC. Residues: CASSEEGQGFDEQFF.

The genes are TRBV20-1 and TRBJ2-1; 10 bases are shared with TRBD2. The junction had 14 bases not matched to a gene; V was cut back by 3 bases and J by 6 bases. This CDR3 has 17 amino acids. Germline loops: CDR1 DFQATT, CDR2 SNEGSKA (reference sequence). DNA for the CDR3: TGCAGTGCTAGCCCCGGGACTAGCGTGCTTTATGTCAATGAGCAGTTCTTC. Translated: CSASPGTSVLYVNEQFF.

In this sample, this clonotype turned up many times. The chain uses TRBV13 and TRBJ2-7; D is uncertain. The CDR3 consists of 12 residues. Germline V gene sequence: CDR1 PRHDT, CDR2 FYEKMQ (reference sequence). Trimming removed 4 bases from V and 1 base from J, with 5 bases in between. The chain's CDR3 is CASSSESYEQYF. The CDR3 DNA reads as TGTGCCAGCAGCTCAGAGTCCTACGAGCAGTACTTC. Variable domain in full (rest from reference TRBV13 and TRBJ2-7): AAGVIQSPRHLIKEKRETATLKCYPIPRHDTVYWYQQGPGQDPQFLISFYEKMQSDKGSIPDRFSAQQFSDYHSELNMSSLELGDSALYFCASSSESYEQYFGPGTRLTVT.

This rearrangement joins TRBV12-3 or TRBV12-4 to TRBJ2-2, with unresolved D. Trimming shortened V by 6 bases and J by 0 bases, and 14 bases separated the two germline ends. The CDR3 has 16 amino acids. This CDR3 reads CASRPWGSSNTGELFF. The DNA for the CDR3 is TGTGCCAGCAGACCGTGGGGTAGTTCGAACACCGGGGAGCTGTTTTTT.